These 8 T cell receptor beta chains originate from one sample sequenced in a study of T cells in Graves' hyperthyroidism and ophthalmopathy. Amplification of TCR beta CDR3 regions used RNA as the template. A set of HTBI primers served as the primers for a first-round RT-PCR of the TCR CDR3. MiXCR, run by TCRdb on the multiplex PCR reads, gives a single entry per CDR3 protein. Of about 600,000 distinct CDR3 sequences in the sample, roughly 16% were seen once. Sequenced: blood. These receptors all come from a woman in her 40s with Graves' ophthalmopathy.

In its sample, this clonotype was seen many times. The genes are TRBV20-1 and TRBJ2-3; 8 bases line up with TRBD2. Looked up from germline, CDR1 is DFQATT and CDR2 is SNEGSKA (reference sequence). The length of the CDR3 is 12 residues. Trimming cost V 5 bases and J 4 bases; bases outside gene matches: 2. The CDR3 reads CSAVAGPDTQYF. Here the CDR3 DNA reads TGCAGTGCTGTAGCGGGACCAGATACGCAGTATTTT.

The chain couples TRBV3-1 to TRBJ1-1, with 9 nucleotides matching TRBD1. V was pared by 4 bases and J by 1 base, with 7 bases of the junction left unmatched. The CDR3 totals 16 residues. Germline CDR1 is LGHDT and CDR2 is YNNKEL (reference sequence). CDR3 DNA sequence: TGTGCCAGCAGCCCAGCCGGGACAGGGACGAACACTGAAGCTTTCTTT. This codes for CASSPAGTGTNTEAFF. Combining the CDR3 with reference TRBV3-1 and TRBJ1-1 gives the whole variable domain DTAVSQTPKYLVTQMGNDKSIKCEQNLGHDTMYWYKQDSKKFLKIMFSYNNKELIINETVPNRFSPKSPDKAHLNLHINSLELGDSAVYFCASSPAGTGTNTEAFFGQGTRLTVV.

This clonotype was seen many times. V and J are TRBV27 and TRBJ2-1, with D unclear. Deletions cut 4 bases from V and 4 bases from J, with 11 bases between. Germline CDR1 reads MNHEY; CDR2 reads SMNVEV (reference sequence). This CDR3 is 14 amino acids long. The CDR3 loop reads CASSSTGRYNEQFF. Here the CDR3 DNA reads TGTGCCAGCAGTTCCACTGGGCGATACAATGAGCAGTTCTTC.

The chain carries TRBV13 and TRBJ2-3; D possibly corresponds to TRBD2 (5 bases). The V gene lost 0 bases and the J gene lost 0 bases, with 13 bases spanning the gap. The germline CDR1 and CDR2 sequences are PRHDT and FYEKMQ (reference sequence). This CDR3 contains 17 residues. The CDR3 region is CASSLGRAASSTDTQYF. In DNA, the CDR3 is TGTGCCAGCAGCTTAGGGCGGGCAGCGTCGAGCACAGATACGCAGTATTTT.

This clonotype was observed at least ten times. The CDR3 loop reads CASSLTGPAQYF. In DNA form, the CDR3 reads TGTGCCAGCAGCCTCACCGGGCCGGCGCAGTATTTT. The genes are TRBV11-2 and TRBJ2-3, with D uncertain. Trimming stripped 5 bases from V and 10 bases from J, with 13 bases between. Germline values: CDR1 SGHAT, CDR2 FQNNGV. This CDR3 contains 12 residues.

There are a few counts of this clonotype. The gene calls are TRBV27 and TRBJ1-2; D uncertain. Germline V gene data show CDR1 as MNHEY and CDR2 as SMNVEV (reference sequence). The CDR3 loop spans 13 amino acids. V lost 8 bases, J lost 8 bases, and 18 bases lay in between. In DNA, the CDR3 is TGTGCCAGCTCCGTCAGTTCCGGGGTCGGCTACACCTTC. Its translation: CASSVSSGVGYTF.

The CDR3 spells CASSPDRGVNYGYTF. DNA for the CDR3: TGTGCCAGCAGCCCCGACAGGGGAGTTAACTATGGCTACACCTTC. This chain uses TRBV4-2 with TRBJ1-2; 8 nucleotides line up with TRBD1. Germline CDR1 reads LGHNA; CDR2 reads YNFKEQ. Germline trimming cut 4 bases from V and 1 base from J; bases unmatched to any gene: 5. CDR3 length: 15 residues.

This clonotype showed up just a few times. The chain combines TRBV5-1 with TRBJ1-1; a possible D gene is TRBD1 (5 bases). Deletions cut 2 bases from V and 5 bases from J, with 13 bases between. The CDR3 is 14 amino acids. Germline V gene lookup returns CDR1 SGHRS and CDR2 YFSETQ. CDR3 region: CASSFGTQDTEAFF. The CDR3 bases are TGCGCCAGCAGCTTCGGGACTCAGGATACTGAAGCTTTCTTT.